These 5 T cell receptor beta chains were all obtained from the same sample, sequenced in a study of cytomegalovirus exposure and HLA in healthy donors. The PCR used 60 Vbeta and 13 Jbeta primers. Repertoires were generated with immunoSEQ multiplex PCR, while TCRdb's copy carries only in-frame clones and drops some. Seen here are tens of thousands of clones, about three quarters observed once, and the top ten hold approximately 1%. Material: PBMCs. Receptor source: a male donor in good health and CMV-seronegative.

The chain carries TRBV27 and TRBJ2-7; 7 bases are a match to TRBD1. Germline CDR1 and CDR2: MNHEY and SMNVEV (reference sequence). CDR3 length equals 14 residues. Germline trimming cut 3 bases from V and 4 bases from J; bases unmatched to any gene: 6. The DNA for the CDR3 is TGTGCCAGCAGTTTCCAAGGGACAGCGTACGAGCAGTACTTC. Amino acid sequence: CASSFQGTAYEQYF.

This chain joins TRBV9 and TRBJ2-1, with D possibly TRBD2 on 6 matching bases. The germline gives CDR1 SGDLS, CDR2 YYNGEE. Trimming left V 4 bases short and J 4 bases short, with 21 bases between. The CDR3 totals 17 residues. CDR3 DNA: TGTGCCAGCAGCCCCTTCGTGGGTGGCGGGACGTACAATGAGCAGTTCTTC. Its translation is CASSPFVGGGTYNEQFF.

This CDR3 is CASSFRDRTYEQYF. The CDR3 DNA follows: TGTGCCAGTAGTTTCCGGGACAGAACCTACGAGCAGTACTTC. The rearrangement uses TRBV19 and TRBJ2-7, with 7 positions matching TRBD1. V lost 5 bases to trimming and J lost 2 bases; unmatched junction nucleotides: 6. CDR1 is LNHDA, CDR2 SQIVND, per germline (reference sequence). This CDR3 region has 14 residues.

This chain joins TRBV5-4 and TRBJ1-1; 7 nucleotides agree with TRBD1. The CDR3 length is 14 residues. CDR1 and CDR2 from the germline V gene are SGHNT and YYREEE (reference sequence). J gave up 5 bases and V 4 bases, and 8 bases lay outside the gene matches. Here the CDR3 reads CASSGNRGWTEAFF. The CDR3 DNA follows: TGTGCCAGCAGCGGGAACAGGGGATGGACTGAAGCTTTCTTT.

Only one count was recorded for this clone. The chain uses TRBV5-5 and TRBJ2-5, with D possibly matching TRBD2 (5 bases). Trimming pared 4 bases from V and 5 bases from J, leaving 24 bases between. In germline, CDR1 is SGHKS, CDR2 YYEKEE (reference sequence). The CDR3 runs to 17 residues. The CDR3 is CASSITLRAEVGETQYF. Written as DNA, the CDR3 is TGTGCCAGCAGCATTACCCTGAGGGCCGAAGTTGGGGAGACCCAGTACTTC.